The following is a TCR beta chain sequence with its context. This specimen belongs to a study of cytomegalovirus exposure and HLA in healthy donors. Both 60 Vbeta primers and 13 Jbeta primers went into the PCR. This table comes from immunoSEQ multiplex PCR, and its TCRdb copy is limited to in-frame clones, with some not included. This sample has approximately 150,000 clones, with 70% to 85% found just once. The source material was PBMCs. The TCR was taken from a male donor in good health and CMV-seronegative.

For the CDR3, the DNA is TGCGCCAGCAGCTTAACTGGCGGCGGGACCCAAGAGACCCAGTACTTC. Protein product: CASSLTGGGTQETQYF. The rearrangement joins TRBV5-1 to TRBJ2-5; tentative D call: TRBD2 (6 bases). The CDR3 covers 16 residues. CDR1 and CDR2 (germline): SGHRS, YFSETQ. Trimming pared 2 bases from V and 1 base from J, leaving 15 bases between. The variable domain in full, completed from reference TRBV5-1 and TRBJ2-5, reads KAGVTQTPRYLIKTRGQQVTLSCSPISGHRSVSWYQQTPGQGLQFLFEYFSETQRNKGNFPGRFSGRQFSNSRSEMNVSTLELGDSALYLCASSLTGGGTQETQYFGPGTRLLVL.